The rows below give T cell receptor beta chains drawn from one sample of a study of blood T cell repertoires in COVID-19. Sequenced by immunoSEQ multiplex PCR; TCRdb stores in-frame clones only, minus some. This table has 150,000 or so clones, roughly nine tenths appearing once. Sequenced: peripheral blood. These receptor sequences come from a man younger than 35 with COVID-19, enrolled during active disease. Both conserved end residues are part of each CDR3. Fields, in order: V gene, CDR3 length, clone size, J gene, D gene, CDR3 protein, CDR3 DNA. D genes are given only for firm matches. Not every row has a clone size; where given, it reads once, few, many or a size class.

V gene: TRBV27; CDR3 length: 18; clone size: NA; J gene: TRBJ2-1; D gene: TRBD2; CDR3 protein: CASSLYQGLAGIYNEQFF; CDR3 DNA: TGTGCCAGCAGTTTATACCAGGGACTAGCGGGGATCTACAATGAGCAGTTCTTC
V gene: TRBV2; CDR3 length: 14; clone size: few; J gene: TRBJ2-7; D gene: NA; CDR3 protein: CASQGVMASYEQYF; CDR3 DNA: TGTGCCAGCCAAGGGGTAATGGCTTCCTACGAGCAGTACTTC
V gene: TRBV18; CDR3 length: 14; clone size: once; J gene: TRBJ1-2; D gene: TRBD1; CDR3 protein: CASSPRDRSYGYTF; CDR3 DNA: TGTGCCAGCTCACCACGGGACAGATCCTATGGCTACACCTTC
V gene: TRBV6-2/TRBV6-3; CDR3 length: 15; clone size: few; J gene: TRBJ2-1; D gene: TRBD2; CDR3 protein: CASSEREPSYNEQFF; CDR3 DNA: TGTGCCAGCAGCGAGCGGGAGCCTTCCTACAATGAGCAGTTCTTC
V gene: TRBV11-2; CDR3 length: 14; clone size: NA; J gene: TRBJ2-1; D gene: NA; CDR3 protein: CASSLVGGYNEQFF; CDR3 DNA: TGTGCCAGCAGCTTAGTGGGAGGTTACAATGAGCAGTTCTTC
V gene: TRBV30; CDR3 length: 14; clone size: NA; J gene: TRBJ2-2; D gene: NA; CDR3 protein: CAWRGLENTGELFF; CDR3 DNA: TGTGCCTGGAGGGGGCTCGAGAACACCGGGGAGCTGTTTTTT
V gene: TRBV4-2; CDR3 length: 17; clone size: once; J gene: TRBJ2-5; D gene: TRBD1; CDR3 protein: CASSQGGTGQLQETQYF; CDR3 DNA: TGTGCCAGCAGCCAAGGGGGGACGGGACAGCTACAAGAGACCCAGTACTTC
V gene: TRBV28; CDR3 length: 12; clone size: NA; J gene: TRBJ2-7; D gene: NA; CDR3 protein: CASSGGRGEQYF; CDR3 DNA: TGTGCCAGCAGCGGTGGAAGGGGCGAGCAGTACTTC
V gene: TRBV19; CDR3 length: 15; clone size: NA; J gene: TRBJ2-5; D gene: TRBD1; CDR3 protein: CASSSRTGGLETQYF; CDR3 DNA: TGTGCCAGTAGTTCTAGGACAGGAGGTTTGGAGACCCAGTACTTC
V gene: TRBV5-1; CDR3 length: 15; clone size: NA; J gene: TRBJ2-3; D gene: TRBD2; CDR3 protein: CASKTSGSIADTQYF; CDR3 DNA: TGCGCCAGCAAGACTAGCGGGAGTATCGCAGATACGCAGTATTTT
V gene: TRBV12-3/TRBV12-4; CDR3 length: 12; clone size: NA; J gene: TRBJ2-1; D gene: NA; CDR3 protein: CASSLWGGEQFF; CDR3 DNA: TGTGCCAGCAGTTTATGGGGCGGTGAGCAGTTCTTC
V gene: TRBV10-3; CDR3 length: 15; clone size: few; J gene: TRBJ1-5; D gene: TRBD1; CDR3 protein: CAISATGTADQPQHF; CDR3 DNA: TGTGCCATCAGTGCTACAGGGACAGCCGATCAGCCCCAGCATTTT
V gene: TRBV13; CDR3 length: 17; clone size: NA; J gene: TRBJ1-2; D gene: NA; CDR3 protein: CASSLLSRALRGYGYTF; CDR3 DNA: TGTGCCAGCAGCTTACTCAGTCGGGCTTTAAGGGGGTATGGCTACACCTTC
V gene: TRBV29-1; CDR3 length: 12; clone size: NA; J gene: TRBJ2-2; D gene: NA; CDR3 protein: CSCQGRAGELFF; CDR3 DNA: TGCAGCTGTCAGGGGCGCGCCGGGGAGCTGTTTTTT
V gene: TRBV11-3; CDR3 length: 17; clone size: NA; J gene: TRBJ2-1; D gene: NA; CDR3 protein: CASSPSSGGYAYNEQFF; CDR3 DNA: TGTGCCAGCAGCCCTTCGTCGGGGGGCTACGCCTACAATGAGCAGTTCTTC
V gene: TRBV7-2; CDR3 length: 15; clone size: NA; J gene: TRBJ2-3; D gene: NA; CDR3 protein: CASSLTGQRTDTQYF; CDR3 DNA: TGTGCCAGCAGCTTAACCGGACAGCGCACAGATACGCAGTATTTT
V gene: TRBV10-3; CDR3 length: 13; clone size: NA; J gene: TRBJ1-2; D gene: NA; CDR3 protein: CAIKASENYGYTF; CDR3 DNA: TGTGCCATCAAGGCCAGCGAGAACTATGGCTACACCTTC
V gene: TRBV2; CDR3 length: 13; clone size: NA; J gene: TRBJ1-4; D gene: NA; CDR3 protein: CASSAGEEEKLLF; CDR3 DNA: TGTGCCAGCAGCGCGGGGGAGGAAGAAAAACTGCTTTTT
V gene: TRBV27; CDR3 length: 15; clone size: NA; J gene: TRBJ2-2; D gene: TRBD1; CDR3 protein: CASSRSNRGTGELFF; CDR3 DNA: TGTGCCAGCAGTCGCTCTAACAGGGGGACCGGGGAGCTGTTTTTT
V gene: TRBV28; CDR3 length: 13; clone size: NA; J gene: TRBJ1-4; D gene: TRBD1; CDR3 protein: CASSRDRAQKLLF; CDR3 DNA: TGTGCCAGCAGTCGGGACAGGGCTCAAAAACTGCTTTTT
V gene: TRBV28; CDR3 length: 15; clone size: NA; J gene: TRBJ1-1; D gene: NA; CDR3 protein: CASRLGLQMNTEAFF; CDR3 DNA: TGTGCCAGCAGGTTGGGCCTTCAAATGAACACTGAAGCTTTCTTT
V gene: TRBV15; CDR3 length: 19; clone size: NA; J gene: TRBJ2-1; D gene: TRBD1; CDR3 protein: CATSRWLTRQGTRSNEQFF; CDR3 DNA: TGTGCCACCAGCAGATGGCTGACCCGACAGGGGACGAGGAGCAATGAGCAGTTCTTC
V gene: TRBV10-1; CDR3 length: 14; clone size: NA; J gene: TRBJ2-1; D gene: TRBD1; CDR3 protein: CASEKQGASNEQFF; CDR3 DNA: TGCGCCAGCGAGAAACAGGGGGCAAGCAATGAGCAGTTCTTC
V gene: TRBV5-1; CDR3 length: 12; clone size: NA; J gene: TRBJ2-5; D gene: NA; CDR3 protein: CASSLSQETQYF; CDR3 DNA: TGCGCCAGCAGCTTGTCTCAAGAGACCCAGTACTTC
V gene: TRBV2; CDR3 length: 14; clone size: NA; J gene: TRBJ1-5; D gene: NA; CDR3 protein: CASWSQSFNQPQHF; CDR3 DNA: TGTGCCAGCTGGAGTCAGAGTTTTAATCAGCCCCAGCATTTT
V gene: TRBV5-1; CDR3 length: 14; clone size: NA; J gene: TRBJ1-1; D gene: TRBD1; CDR3 protein: CASSGNRGNTEAFF; CDR3 DNA: TGCGCCAGCAGTGGGAACAGGGGGAACACTGAAGCTTTCTTT
V gene: TRBV27; CDR3 length: 15; clone size: NA; J gene: TRBJ1-2; D gene: NA; CDR3 protein: CASSPTPQGPRGYTF; CDR3 DNA: TGTGCCAGCAGTCCTACCCCACAGGGACCTCGGGGCTACACCTTC
V gene: TRBV14; CDR3 length: 11; clone size: NA; J gene: TRBJ2-7; D gene: NA; CDR3 protein: CASSLSYEQYF; CDR3 DNA: TGTGCCAGCAGCCTATCCTACGAGCAGTACTTC